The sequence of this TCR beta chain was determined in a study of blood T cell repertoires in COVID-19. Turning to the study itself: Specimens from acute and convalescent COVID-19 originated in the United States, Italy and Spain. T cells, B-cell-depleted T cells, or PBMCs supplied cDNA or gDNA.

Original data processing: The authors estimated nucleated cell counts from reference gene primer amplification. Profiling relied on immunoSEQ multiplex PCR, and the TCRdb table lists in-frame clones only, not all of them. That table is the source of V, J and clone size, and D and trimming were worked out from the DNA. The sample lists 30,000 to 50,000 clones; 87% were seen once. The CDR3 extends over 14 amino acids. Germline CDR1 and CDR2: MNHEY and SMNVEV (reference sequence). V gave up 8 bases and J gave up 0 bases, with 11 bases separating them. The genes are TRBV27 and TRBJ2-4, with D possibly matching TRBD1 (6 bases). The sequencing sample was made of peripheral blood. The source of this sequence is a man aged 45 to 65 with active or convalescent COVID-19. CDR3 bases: TGTGCCAGCGGGGGACACCTAGCCAAAAACATTCAGTACTTC. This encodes CASGGHLAKNIQYF.